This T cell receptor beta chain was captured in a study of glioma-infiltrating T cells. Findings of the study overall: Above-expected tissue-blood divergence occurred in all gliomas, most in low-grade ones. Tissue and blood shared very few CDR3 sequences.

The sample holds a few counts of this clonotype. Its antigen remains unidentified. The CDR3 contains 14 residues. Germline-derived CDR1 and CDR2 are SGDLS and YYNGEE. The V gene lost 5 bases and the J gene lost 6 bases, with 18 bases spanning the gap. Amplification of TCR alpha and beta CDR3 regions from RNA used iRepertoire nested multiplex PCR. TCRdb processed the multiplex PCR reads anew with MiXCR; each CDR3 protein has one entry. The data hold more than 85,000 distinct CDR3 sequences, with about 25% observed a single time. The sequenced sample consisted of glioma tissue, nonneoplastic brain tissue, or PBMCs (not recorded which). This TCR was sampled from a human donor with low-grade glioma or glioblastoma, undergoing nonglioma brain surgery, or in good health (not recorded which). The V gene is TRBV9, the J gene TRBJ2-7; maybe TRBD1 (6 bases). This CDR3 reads CASSPRPGAGEQYF. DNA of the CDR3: TGTGCCAGCAGTCCGCGCCCAGGGGCCGGCGAGCAGTACTTC.